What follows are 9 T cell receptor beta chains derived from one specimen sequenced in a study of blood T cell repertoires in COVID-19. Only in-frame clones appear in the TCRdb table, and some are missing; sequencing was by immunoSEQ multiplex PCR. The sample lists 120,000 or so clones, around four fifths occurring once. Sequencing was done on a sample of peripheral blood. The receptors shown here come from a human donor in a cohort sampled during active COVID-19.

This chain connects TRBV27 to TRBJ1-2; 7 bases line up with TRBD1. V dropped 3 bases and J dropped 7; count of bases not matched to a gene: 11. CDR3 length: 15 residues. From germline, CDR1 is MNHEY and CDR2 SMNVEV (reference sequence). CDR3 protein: CASSFLGGKFGGYTF. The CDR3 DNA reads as TGTGCCAGCAGTTTCCTAGGGGGCAAATTCGGTGGCTACACCTTC.

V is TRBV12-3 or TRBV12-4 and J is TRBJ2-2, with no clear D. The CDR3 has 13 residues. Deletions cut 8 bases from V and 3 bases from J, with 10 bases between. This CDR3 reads CASLPQDTGELFF. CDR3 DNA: TGTGCCAGCTTACCACAAGACACCGGGGAGCTGTTTTTT.

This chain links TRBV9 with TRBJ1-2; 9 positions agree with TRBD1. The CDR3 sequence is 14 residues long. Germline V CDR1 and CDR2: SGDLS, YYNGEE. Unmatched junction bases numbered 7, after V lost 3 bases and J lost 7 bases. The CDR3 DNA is TGTGCCAGCAGCGCCAACAGGGGGCGCACTGGCTACACCTTC. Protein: CASSANRGRTGYTF.

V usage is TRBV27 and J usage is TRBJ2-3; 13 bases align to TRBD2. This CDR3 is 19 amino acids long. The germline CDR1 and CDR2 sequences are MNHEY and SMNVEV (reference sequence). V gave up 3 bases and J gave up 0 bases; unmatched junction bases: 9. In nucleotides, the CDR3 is TGTGCCAGCAGTTTGACTAGCGGGGGGTTCCCCCGTAGCACAGATACGCAGTATTTT. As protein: CASSLTSGGFPRSTDTQYF.

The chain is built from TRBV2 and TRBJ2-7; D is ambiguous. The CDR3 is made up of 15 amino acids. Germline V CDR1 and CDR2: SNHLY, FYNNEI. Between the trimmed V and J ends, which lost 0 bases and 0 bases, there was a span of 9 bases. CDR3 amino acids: CASSEAPPSSYEQYF. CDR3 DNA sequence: TGTGCCAGCAGTGAAGCCCCCCCCAGCTCCTACGAGCAGTACTTC. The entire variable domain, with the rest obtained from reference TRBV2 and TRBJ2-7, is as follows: EPEVTQTPSHQVTQMGQEVILRCVPISNHLYFYWYRQILGQKVEFLVSFYNNEISEKSEIFDDQFSVERPDGSNFTLKIRSTKLEDSAMYFCASSEAPPSSYEQYFGPGTRLTVT.

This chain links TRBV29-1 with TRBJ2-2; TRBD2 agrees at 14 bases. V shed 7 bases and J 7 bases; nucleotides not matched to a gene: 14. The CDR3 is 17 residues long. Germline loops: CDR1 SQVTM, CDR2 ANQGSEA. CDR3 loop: CSGLWGTSGRGGGELFF. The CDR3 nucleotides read TGCAGCGGCCTCTGGGGGACTAGCGGGAGAGGGGGCGGGGAGCTGTTTTTT.

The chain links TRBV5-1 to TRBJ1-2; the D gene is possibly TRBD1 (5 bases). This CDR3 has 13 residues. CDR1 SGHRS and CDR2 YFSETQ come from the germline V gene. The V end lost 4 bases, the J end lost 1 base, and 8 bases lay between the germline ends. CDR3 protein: CASSPQVNYGYTF. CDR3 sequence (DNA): TGCGCCAGCAGCCCACAGGTTAACTATGGCTACACCTTC.

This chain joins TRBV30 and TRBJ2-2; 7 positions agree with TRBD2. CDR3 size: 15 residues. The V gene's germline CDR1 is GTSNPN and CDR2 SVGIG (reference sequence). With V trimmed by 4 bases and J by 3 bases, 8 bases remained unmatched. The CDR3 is CAWTHGAGDTGELFF. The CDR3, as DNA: TGTGCCTGGACCCACGGGGCGGGGGACACCGGGGAGCTGTTTTTT.

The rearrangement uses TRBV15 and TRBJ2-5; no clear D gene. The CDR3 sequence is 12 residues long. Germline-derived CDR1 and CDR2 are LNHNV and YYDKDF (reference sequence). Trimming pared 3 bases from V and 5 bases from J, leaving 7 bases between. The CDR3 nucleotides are TGTGCCACCAGCAGTCCTTATGAGACCCAGTACTTC. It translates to CATSSPYETQYF.